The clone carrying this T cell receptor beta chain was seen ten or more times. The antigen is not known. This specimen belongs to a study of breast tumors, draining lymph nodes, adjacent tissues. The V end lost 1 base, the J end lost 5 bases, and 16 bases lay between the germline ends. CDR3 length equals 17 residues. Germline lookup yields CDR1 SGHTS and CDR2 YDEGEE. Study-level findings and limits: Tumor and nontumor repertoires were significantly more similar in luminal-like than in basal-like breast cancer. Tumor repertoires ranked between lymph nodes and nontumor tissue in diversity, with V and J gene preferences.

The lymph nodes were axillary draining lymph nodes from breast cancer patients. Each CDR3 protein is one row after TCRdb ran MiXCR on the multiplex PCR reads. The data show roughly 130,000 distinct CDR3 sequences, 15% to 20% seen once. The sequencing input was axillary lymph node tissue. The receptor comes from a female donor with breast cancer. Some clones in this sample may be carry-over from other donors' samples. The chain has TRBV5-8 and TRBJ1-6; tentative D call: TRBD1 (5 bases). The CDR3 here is CASSLSWGVENNSPLHF. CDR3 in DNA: TGTGCCAGCAGCTTGAGTTGGGGGGTGGAAAATAATTCACCCCTCCACTTT.